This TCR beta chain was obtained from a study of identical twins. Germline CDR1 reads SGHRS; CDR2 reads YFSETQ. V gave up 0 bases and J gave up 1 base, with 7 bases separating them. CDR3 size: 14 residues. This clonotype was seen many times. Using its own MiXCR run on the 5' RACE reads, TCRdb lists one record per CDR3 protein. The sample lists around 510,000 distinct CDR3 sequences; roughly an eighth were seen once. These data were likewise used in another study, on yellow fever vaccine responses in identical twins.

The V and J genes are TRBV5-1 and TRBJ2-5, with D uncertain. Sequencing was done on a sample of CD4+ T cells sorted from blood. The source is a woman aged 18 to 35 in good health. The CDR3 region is CASSLGVLQETQYF. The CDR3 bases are TGCGCCAGCAGCTTGGGTGTGCTCCAAGAGACCCAGTACTTC.